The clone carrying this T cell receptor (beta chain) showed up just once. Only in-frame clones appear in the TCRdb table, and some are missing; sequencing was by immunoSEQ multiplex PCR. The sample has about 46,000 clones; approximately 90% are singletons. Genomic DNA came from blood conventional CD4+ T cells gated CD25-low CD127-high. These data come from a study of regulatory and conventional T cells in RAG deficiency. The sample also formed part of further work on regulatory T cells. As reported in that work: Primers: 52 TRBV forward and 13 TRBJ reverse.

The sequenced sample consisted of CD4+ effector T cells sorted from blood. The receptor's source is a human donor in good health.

The CDR3: CASRRTVAGNTIYF. CDR3 coding DNA: TGTGCCAGCAGAAGGACAGTGGCTGGAAACACCATATATTTT. This chain links TRBV7-2 with TRBJ1-3, with D perhaps TRBD1 (6 bases). The CDR3 covers 14 residues. The V gene's germline CDR1 is SGHTA and CDR2 FQGNSA. The ends were cut back, 6 bases at V and 2 bases at J, with 11 bases in the middle.